The 6 T cell receptor beta chains reported below all come from one sample, sequenced in a study of graft-versus-host responses after intestinal transplantation. Using immunoSEQ multiplex PCR, the repertoire was profiled, and TCRdb retains in-frame clones only, with some absent. The table has about 7,600 clones, nearly 85% seen once. To release intraepithelial and lamina propria lymphocytes, the graft tissue was processed. The sample was ileum tissue, taken about 130 days after transplant. Every receptor here comes from a human patient who received an intestinal transplant, so some T cells may come from the graft donor.

The CDR3 bases are TGTGCCAGCAGCTTGGAGGGCAGGGGGTTAACTAATGAAAAACTGTTTTTT. Translating it yields CASSLEGRGLTNEKLFF. V usage is TRBV5-6 and J usage is TRBJ1-4; 7 bases match TRBD1. Germline V gene sequence: CDR1 SGHDT, CDR2 YYEEEE. V was clipped by 0 bases and J by 1 base; unmatched bases: 6. CDR3 length: 17 residues.

This chain links TRBV5-1 with TRBJ2-3; the match to TRBD2 covers 8 bases. The CDR3 length is 17 residues. V lost 4 bases to trimming and J lost 2 bases; unmatched junction nucleotides: 12. Germline CDR1 SGHRS, CDR2 YFSETQ. CDR3 in amino acids: CASSENPGGVLTDTQYF. The CDR3 DNA is TGCGCCAGCAGCGAGAACCCCGGGGGGGTCCTCACAGATACGCAGTATTTT.

The chain recombines TRBV27 with TRBJ2-3, with D hard to call. The V end lost 5 bases, the J end lost 1 base, and 13 bases lay between the germline ends. The germline V gene encodes CDR1 MNHEY and CDR2 SMNVEV (reference sequence). CDR3 length equals 15 residues. In nucleotides, the CDR3 is TGTGCCAGCAGTGCCGATGTGGGTGGCACAGATACGCAGTATTTT. Encoded protein: CASSADVGGTDTQYF.

The chain recombines TRBV7-6 with TRBJ2-7, with TRBD2 matching 8 bases. The CDR3 length is 15 residues. J gave up 3 bases and V 0 bases, and 4 bases lay outside the gene matches. CDR1 SGHVS and CDR2 FNYEAQ come from the germline V gene. The CDR3 DNA reads as TGTGCCAGCAGCTTAGCGCTCGGGGGGGGCTACGAGCAGTACTTC. Protein sequence: CASSLALGGGYEQYF. Full variable domain (outside the CDR3, taken from reference TRBV7-6 and TRBJ2-7): GAGVSQSPRYKVTKRGQDVALRCDPISGHVSLYWYRQALGQGPEFLTYFNYEAQQDKSGLPNDRFSAERPEGSISTLTIQRTEQRDSAMYRCASSLALGGGYEQYFGPGTRLTVT.

The rearrangement joins TRBV10-3 to TRBJ2-1; 9 bases align to TRBD2. Losses at the gene ends were 0 bases for V and 9 bases for J; bases not matched to a gene: 9. CDR3 length: 16 amino acids. Germline V gene sequence: CDR1 ENHRY, CDR2 SYGVKD. The chain's CDR3 is CAISESAGGPEGEQFF. CDR3 nucleotides: TGTGCCATCAGTGAGTCTGCGGGAGGGCCAGAAGGTGAGCAGTTCTTC.

The CDR3 nucleotides read TGTCCTGGGAGCAGTAGCGGAAGCGAACAAAGTCGGGCCAACGTCCTGACTTTC. This gives the protein CPGSSSGSEQSRANVLTF. The chain joins TRBV22-1 to TRBJ2-6; TRBD2, the table's D call, was not compared with the DNA. TRBV22-1 is a pseudogene. This CDR3 is 18 amino acids long.